What follows are 14 T cell receptor beta chains derived from one specimen sequenced in a study of identical twins. TCRdb independently ran MiXCR on the 5' RACE reads; one entry per CDR3 protein. The table has 1.5 million to 2 million distinct CDR3 sequences, roughly 35% seen once. The specimen sequenced was cord blood. Receptors originate from a newborn girl in good health.

The chain has TRBV29-1 and TRBJ1-1, with a weak D call TRBD1 (6 bases). Looked up from germline, CDR1 is SQVTM and CDR2 is ANQGSEA. Trimming left V 7 bases short and J 2 bases short, with 11 bases between. The CDR3 runs to 12 residues. The CDR3 DNA reads as TGCAGCGGCGGGACACATAACACTGAAGCTTTCTTT. It codes for CSGGTHNTEAFF.

The chain has TRBV28 and TRBJ2-5; D gene ambiguous. Trimming stripped 2 bases from V and 3 bases from J, with 10 bases between. The CDR3 loop spans 14 amino acids. Looked up from germline, CDR1 is MDHEN and CDR2 is SYDVKM. The CDR3 spells CASSLRRLKETQYF. The CDR3 DNA follows: TGTGCCAGCAGTTTACGTCGGCTGAAAGAGACCCAGTACTTC.

This clonotype was recorded only once. The chain joins TRBV20-1 to TRBJ2-7; 7 bases match TRBD2. CDR3 length equals 13 residues. The V gene end was trimmed by 4 bases and the J gene end by 4 bases; junction bases not matched to a gene: 7. Germline CDR1 and CDR2: DFQATT and SNEGSKA (reference sequence). As DNA, the CDR3 is TGCAGTGCTATATCGCGGGAGTCTTACGAGCAGTACTTC. Amino acid sequence: CSAISRESYEQYF.

A note on this clonotype: Possible read error: a much larger clone is one base away. The CDR3 sequence: CSVQTGSLHNSPLHF. CDR3 coding DNA: TGCAGCGTCCAGACAGGGAGCCTGCATAATTCACCCCTCCACTTT. V gene TRBV29-1 combines with J gene TRBJ1-6; 7 positions agree with TRBD1. Trimming took 6 bases from V and 5 from J; bases not matched to a gene: 10. There are 15 residues in the CDR3. Germline V gene lookup returns CDR1 SQVTM and CDR2 ANQGSEA.

The CDR3 sequence is CAIRTGGGNTIYF. CDR3 bases: TGTGCCATCAGGACAGGGGGCGGAAACACCATATATTTT. The chain has TRBV10-3 and TRBJ1-3; 10 nucleotides agree with TRBD1. The CDR3 contains 13 residues. Germline CDR1 reads ENHRY; CDR2 reads SYGVKD. The V gene end was trimmed by 6 bases and the J gene end by 4 bases; junction bases not matched to a gene: 0.

The chain has TRBV20-1 and TRBJ2-1; D unresolved. Per germline, CDR1 DFQATT and CDR2 SNEGSKA (reference sequence). V was clipped by 8 bases and J by 0 bases, with 11 bases between them. The CDR3 consists of 13 residues. The DNA for the CDR3 is TGCAGTCCCGACTCCAACTCCTACAATGAGCAGTTCTTC. Translating gives CSPDSNSYNEQFF.

Comments on this clonotype: One end of the junction varies from germline; a read error may be responsible. The chain is built from TRBV7-9 and TRBJ2-7; D not resolved. The CDR3 has 11 residues. The germline V gene encodes CDR1 SEHNR and CDR2 FQNEAQ (reference sequence). The CDR3 coding sequence is TGTTCCAGCAGCTTTAACTACGAGCAGTACTTC. This translates into CSSSFNYEQYF.

This clonotype appeared a few times. The chain combines TRBV20-1 with TRBJ1-2, with no clear D. The CDR3 runs 12 residues. The V gene lost 6 bases and the J gene lost 2 bases, with 10 bases spanning the gap. The germline CDR1 and CDR2 sequences are DFQATT and SNEGSKA (reference sequence). Here the CDR3 reads CSALSGNYGYTF. Written as DNA, the CDR3 is TGCAGTGCCCTGTCGGGGAACTATGGCTACACCTTC.

This clonotype appeared a few times. This chain connects TRBV6-2 or TRBV6-3 to TRBJ1-5, with TRBD1 identical over 10 bases. From germline, CDR1 is MNHEY and CDR2 SVGEGT. Trimming removed 2 bases from V and 3 bases from J; junction bases left unmatched: 10. This CDR3 contains 18 residues. CDR3 amino acids: CASSYSPPGQGHNQPQHF. DNA of the CDR3: TGTGCCAGCAGTTACAGTCCCCCGGGACAGGGGCACAATCAGCCCCAGCATTTT.

A remark on this clonotype: Compared with germline, one end of the junction differs, possibly owing to a read error. The J gene is TRBJ2-3, the V gene TRBV4-2; a weak D match, TRBD2 (5 bases). There are 12 residues in the CDR3. Germline CDR1 reads LGHNA; CDR2 reads YNFKEQ. CDR3 nucleotide sequence: TGTGCCAGCGAGTCTAGCACAGATGCGCAGTATTTT. This gives the protein CASESSTDAQYF.

The chain recombines TRBV7-9 with TRBJ2-1; 8 bases match TRBD2. J was trimmed by 10 bases and V by 5 bases; bases with no gene match: 13. This CDR3 comprises 15 residues. The V gene's germline CDR1 is SEHNR and CDR2 FQNEAQ (reference sequence). CDR3 in amino acids: CASSPTGLREGEQFF. The CDR3 DNA follows: TGTGCCAGCAGCCCCACAGGTCTCCGGGAGGGAGAGCAGTTCTTC.

In this sample, this clonotype turned up a few times. The chain is built from TRBV18 and TRBJ2-4, with D unclear. The J call may be in error: the DNA end matches TRBJ2-7 better. CDR3 size: 12 residues. The germline CDR1 and CDR2 sequences are KGHSH and LQKENI. CDR3 nucleotide sequence: TGTGCCAGCTCACCAGAAGGCCTCGAGCAGTACTTC. Protein: CASSPEGLEQYF.

The chain recombines TRBV25-1 with TRBJ1-5; TRBD1 is a possible D gene (6 bases). Germline V gives CDR1 MGHDK, CDR2 SYGVNS. Trimming shortened V by 1 base and J by 3 bases, and 13 bases separated the two germline ends. This CDR3 spans 16 amino acids. The CDR3 DNA reads TGTGCCAGCAGTGAATGGGGGGCCAGACCCAATCAGCCCCAGCATTTT. Residues: CASSEWGARPNQPQHF.

This clonotype was seen only a few times. CDR3 in amino acids: CASSPEQGKATEAFF. The DNA of the CDR3 is TGTGCCAGCTCACCCGAACAGGGTAAGGCCACTGAAGCTTTCTTT. V and J are TRBV18 and TRBJ1-1; D perhaps matches TRBD1 (6 bases). The CDR3 loop spans 15 amino acids. Per germline, CDR1 KGHSH and CDR2 LQKENI. V was pared by 3 bases and J by 4 bases, with 15 bases between.